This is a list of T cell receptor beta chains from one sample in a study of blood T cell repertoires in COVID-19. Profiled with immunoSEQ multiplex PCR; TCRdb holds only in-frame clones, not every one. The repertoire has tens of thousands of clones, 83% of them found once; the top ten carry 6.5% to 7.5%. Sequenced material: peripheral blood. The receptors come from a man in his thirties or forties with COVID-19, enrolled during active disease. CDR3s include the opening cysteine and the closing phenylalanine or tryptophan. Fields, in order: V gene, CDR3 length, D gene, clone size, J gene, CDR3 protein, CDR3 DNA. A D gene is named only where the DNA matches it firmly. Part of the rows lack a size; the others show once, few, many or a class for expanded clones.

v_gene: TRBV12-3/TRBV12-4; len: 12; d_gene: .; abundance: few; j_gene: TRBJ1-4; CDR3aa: CASSLQGEKLFF; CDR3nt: TGTGCCAGCAGTTTACAGGGGGAAAAACTGTTTTTT
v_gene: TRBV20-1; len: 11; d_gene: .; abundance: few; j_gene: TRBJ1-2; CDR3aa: CSARGGHGYTF; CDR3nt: TGCAGTGCTAGAGGCGGTCATGGCTACACCTTC
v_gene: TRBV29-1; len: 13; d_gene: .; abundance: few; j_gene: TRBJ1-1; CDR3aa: CSVEKTAYTEAFF; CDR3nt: TGCAGCGTTGAAAAGACAGCCTACACTGAAGCTTTCTTT
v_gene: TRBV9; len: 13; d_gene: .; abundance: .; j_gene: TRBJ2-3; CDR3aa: CASSRSGTDTQYF; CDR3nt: TGTGCCAGCAGTCGTAGCGGCACAGATACGCAGTATTTT
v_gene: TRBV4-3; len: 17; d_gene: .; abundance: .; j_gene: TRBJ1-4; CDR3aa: CASSQDPPRVTNEKLFF; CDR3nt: TGCGCCAGCAGCCAAGATCCCCCCAGGGTCACTAATGAAAAACTGTTTTTT
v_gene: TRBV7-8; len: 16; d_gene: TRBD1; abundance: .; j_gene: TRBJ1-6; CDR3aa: CASSLNSGTGQSPLHF; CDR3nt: TGTGCCAGCAGCTTGAATTCCGGGACAGGGCAGTCACCCCTCCACTTT
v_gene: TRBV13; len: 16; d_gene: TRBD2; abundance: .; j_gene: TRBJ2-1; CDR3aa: CASSLAGEGSYNEQFF; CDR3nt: TGTGCCAGCAGCTTAGCCGGGGAGGGGTCCTACAATGAGCAGTTCTTC
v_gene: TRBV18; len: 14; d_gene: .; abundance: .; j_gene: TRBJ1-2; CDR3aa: CASSPQGVLDGYTF; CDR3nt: TGTGCCAGCTCACCTCAGGGTGTATTAGATGGCTACACCTTC
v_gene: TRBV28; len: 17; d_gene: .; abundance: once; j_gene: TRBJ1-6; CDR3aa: CASSSITGRSYNSPLHF; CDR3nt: TGTGCCAGCAGTTCAATTACAGGGAGATCCTATAATTCACCCCTCCACTTT
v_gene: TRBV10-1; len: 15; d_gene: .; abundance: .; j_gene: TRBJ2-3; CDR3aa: CASSEGDANTDTQYF; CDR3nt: TGCGCCAGCAGTGAGGGAGACGCGAACACAGATACGCAGTATTTT
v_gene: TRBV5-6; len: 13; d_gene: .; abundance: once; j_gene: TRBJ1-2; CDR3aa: CASRTGFNYGYTF; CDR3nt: TGTGCCAGCCGAACAGGTTTCAACTATGGCTACACCTTC
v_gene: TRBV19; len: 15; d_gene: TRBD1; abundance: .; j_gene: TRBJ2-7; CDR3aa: CASSRNPRGNYEQYF; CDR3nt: TGTGCCAGTAGCCGCAACCCCAGGGGGAACTACGAGCAGTACTTC
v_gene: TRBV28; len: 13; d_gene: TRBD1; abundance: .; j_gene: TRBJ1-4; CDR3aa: CASSLNRGEKLFF; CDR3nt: TGTGCCAGCAGTTTGAACAGGGGTGAAAAACTGTTTTTT
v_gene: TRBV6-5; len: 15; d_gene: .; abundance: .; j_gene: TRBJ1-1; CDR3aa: CASSYMGGSSTEAFF; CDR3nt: TGTGCCAGCAGTTACATGGGGGGATCGAGCACTGAAGCTTTCTTT
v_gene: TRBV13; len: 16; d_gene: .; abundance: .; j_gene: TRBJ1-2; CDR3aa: CASSLGLAVGSYGYTF; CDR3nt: TGTGCCAGCAGCTTAGGCCTCGCGGTGGGGAGCTATGGCTACACCTTC
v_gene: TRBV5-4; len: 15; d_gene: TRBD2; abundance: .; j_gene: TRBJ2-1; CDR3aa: CAERKEGGDLHEQFF; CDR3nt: TGTGCCGAACGAAAGGAGGGAGGGGATCTACATGAGCAGTTCTTC
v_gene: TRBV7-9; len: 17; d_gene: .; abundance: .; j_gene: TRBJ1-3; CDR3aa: CASSPSLGAYSGNTIYF; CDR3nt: TGTGCCAGCAGCCCGTCCTTAGGGGCCTACTCTGGAAACACCATATATTTT
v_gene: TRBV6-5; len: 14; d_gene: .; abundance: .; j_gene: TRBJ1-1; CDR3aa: CASTRSTGNTEAFF; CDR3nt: TGTGCCAGCACCCGAAGCACAGGGAACACTGAAGCTTTCTTT
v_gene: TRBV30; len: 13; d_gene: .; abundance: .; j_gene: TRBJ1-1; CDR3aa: CAWANRVFTEAFF; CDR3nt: TGTGCCTGGGCAAACAGGGTATTCACTGAAGCTTTCTTT
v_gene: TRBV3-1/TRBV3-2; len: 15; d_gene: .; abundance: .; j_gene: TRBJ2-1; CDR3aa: CASSQSTRAYNEQFF; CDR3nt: TGTGCCAGCAGCCAATCCACGAGAGCCTACAATGAGCAGTTCTTC
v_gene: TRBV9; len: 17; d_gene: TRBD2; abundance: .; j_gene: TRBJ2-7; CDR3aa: CASSVGGLAVSSYEQYF; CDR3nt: TGTGCCAGCAGCGTAGGGGGACTAGCGGTTAGCTCCTACGAGCAGTACTTC
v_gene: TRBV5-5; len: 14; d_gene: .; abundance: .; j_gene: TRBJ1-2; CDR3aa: CASSFQALDYGYTF; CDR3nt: TGTGCCAGCAGCTTTCAGGCCCTCGACTATGGCTACACCTTC
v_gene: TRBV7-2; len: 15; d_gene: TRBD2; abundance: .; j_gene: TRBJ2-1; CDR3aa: CASSFGLAEYNEQFF; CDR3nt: TGTGCCAGCAGCTTTGGGCTAGCGGAATACAATGAGCAGTTCTTC
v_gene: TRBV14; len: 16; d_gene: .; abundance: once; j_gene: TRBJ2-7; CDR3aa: CASSPIGLAAPKEQYF; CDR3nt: TGTGCCAGCAGTCCCATCGGACTTGCAGCCCCCAAGGAGCAGTACTTC
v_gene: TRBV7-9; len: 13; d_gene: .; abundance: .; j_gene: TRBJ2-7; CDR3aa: CASSSGVTYEQYF; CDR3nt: TGTGCCAGCAGCTCGGGTGTTACCTACGAGCAGTACTTC
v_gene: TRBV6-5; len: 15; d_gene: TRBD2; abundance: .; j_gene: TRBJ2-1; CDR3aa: CASRLAGRGYNEQFF; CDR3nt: TGTGCCAGCAGATTAGCGGGAAGGGGCTACAATGAGCAGTTCTTC
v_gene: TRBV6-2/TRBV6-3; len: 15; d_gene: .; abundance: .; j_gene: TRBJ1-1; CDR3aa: CASSYRMGMNTEAFF; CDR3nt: TGTGCCAGCAGTTACCGTATGGGCATGAACACTGAAGCTTTCTTT
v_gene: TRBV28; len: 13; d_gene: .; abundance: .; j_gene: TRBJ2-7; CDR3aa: CASCSRGYYEQYF; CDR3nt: TGTGCCAGCTGCAGTAGGGGGTACTACGAGCAGTACTTC
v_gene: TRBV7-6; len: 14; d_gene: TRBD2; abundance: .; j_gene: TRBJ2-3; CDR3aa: CASSGLGGEGTQYF; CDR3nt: TGTGCCAGCAGCGGACTTGGGGGGGAGGGTACGCAGTATTTT
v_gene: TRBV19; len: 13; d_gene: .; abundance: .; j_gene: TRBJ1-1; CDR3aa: CASTRQLNTEAFF; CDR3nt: TGTGCCAGTACCCGACAGTTGAACACTGAAGCTTTCTTT
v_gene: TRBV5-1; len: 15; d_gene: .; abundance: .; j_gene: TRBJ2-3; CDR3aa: CASSFSGKDTDTQYF; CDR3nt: TGCGCCAGCAGCTTTTCCGGGAAAGACACAGATACGCAGTATTTT
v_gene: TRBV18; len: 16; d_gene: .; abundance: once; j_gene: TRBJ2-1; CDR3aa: CASSPPRGGSYNEQFF; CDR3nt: TGTGCCAGCTCACCGCCTCGGGGTGGCTCCTACAATGAGCAGTTCTTC
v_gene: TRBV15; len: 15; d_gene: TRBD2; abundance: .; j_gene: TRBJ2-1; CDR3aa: CATSERLAGLDEQFF; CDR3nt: TGTGCCACCAGCGAACGACTAGCGGGACTCGATGAGCAGTTCTTC
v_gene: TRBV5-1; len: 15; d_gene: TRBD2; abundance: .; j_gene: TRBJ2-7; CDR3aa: CASSLSSGASYEQYF; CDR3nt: TGCGCCAGCAGCTTATCTAGCGGGGCTTCCTACGAGCAGTACTTC
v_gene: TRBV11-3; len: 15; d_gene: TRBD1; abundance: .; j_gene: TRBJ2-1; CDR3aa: CASSDGRQGGNEQFF; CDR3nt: TGTGCCAGCAGCGACGGGAGACAGGGGGGCAATGAGCAGTTCTTC
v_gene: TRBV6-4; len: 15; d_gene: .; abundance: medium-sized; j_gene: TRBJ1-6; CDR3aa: CASSDSNGGGSPLHF; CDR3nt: TGTGCCAGCAGTGACTCGAACGGGGGTGGATCACCCCTCCACTTT
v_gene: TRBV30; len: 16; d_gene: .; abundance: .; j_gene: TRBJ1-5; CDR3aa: CAWSVRGALIDQPQHF; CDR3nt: TGTGCCTGGAGTGTACGGGGGGCGCTGATCGATCAGCCCCAGCATTTT
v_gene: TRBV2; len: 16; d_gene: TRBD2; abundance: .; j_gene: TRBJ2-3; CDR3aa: CASSDFGTIPSDTQYF; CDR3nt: TGTGCCAGCAGTGATTTTGGGACTATCCCCTCAGATACGCAGTATTTT
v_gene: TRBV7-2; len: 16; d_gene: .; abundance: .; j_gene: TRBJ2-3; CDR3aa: CASSPGLGLHTDTQYF; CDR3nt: TGTGCCAGCAGCCCTGGGCTGGGACTGCACACAGATACGCAGTATTTT
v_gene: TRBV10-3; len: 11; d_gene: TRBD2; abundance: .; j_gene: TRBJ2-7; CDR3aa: CATYSGSEQYF; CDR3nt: TGTGCCACCTATAGCGGGAGCGAGCAGTACTTC
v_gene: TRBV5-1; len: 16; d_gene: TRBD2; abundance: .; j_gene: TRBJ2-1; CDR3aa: CASSLDPGGLANEQFF; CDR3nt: TGCGCCAGCAGCTTGGATCCGGGAGGGTTGGCTAATGAGCAGTTCTTC
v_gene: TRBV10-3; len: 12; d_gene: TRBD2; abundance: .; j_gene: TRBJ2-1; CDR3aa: CAISPSGNEQFF; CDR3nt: TGTGCCATCAGTCCTAGCGGGAATGAGCAGTTCTTC
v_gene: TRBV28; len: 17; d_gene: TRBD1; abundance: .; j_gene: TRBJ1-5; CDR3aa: CASRPTGTGSLNQPQHF; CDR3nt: TGTGCCAGCAGGCCGACCGGGACAGGGAGTTTGAATCAGCCCCAGCATTTT
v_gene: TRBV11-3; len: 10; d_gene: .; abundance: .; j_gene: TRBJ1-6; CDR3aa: CASSYVTLHF; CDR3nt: TGTGCCAGCAGCTATGTAACCCTCCACTTT
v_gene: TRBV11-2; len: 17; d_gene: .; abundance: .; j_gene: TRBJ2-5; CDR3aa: CASSLVLGGEGGETQYF; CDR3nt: TGTGCCAGCAGCTTGGTACTTGGGGGCGAGGGTGGGGAGACCCAGTACTTC
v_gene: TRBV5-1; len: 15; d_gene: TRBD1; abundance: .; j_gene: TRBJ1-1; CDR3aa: CASSFAGTGVAEAFF; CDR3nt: TGCGCCAGCAGCTTCGCCGGGACAGGGGTCGCTGAAGCTTTCTTT
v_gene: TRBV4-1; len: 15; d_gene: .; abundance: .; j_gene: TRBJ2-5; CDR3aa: CASSQPGTLQETQYF; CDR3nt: TGCGCCAGCAGCCAACCAGGGACACTCCAAGAGACCCAGTACTTC
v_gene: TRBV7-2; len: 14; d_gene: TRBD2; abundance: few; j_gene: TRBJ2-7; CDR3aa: CASSLVGGSYEQYF; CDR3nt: TGTGCCAGCAGCTTAGTCGGGGGGTCCTACGAGCAGTACTTC
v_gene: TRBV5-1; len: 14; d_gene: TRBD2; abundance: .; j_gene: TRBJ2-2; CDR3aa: CASSLVAGAGELFF; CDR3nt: TGCGCCAGCAGCTTGGTTGCGGGGGCCGGGGAGCTGTTTTTT
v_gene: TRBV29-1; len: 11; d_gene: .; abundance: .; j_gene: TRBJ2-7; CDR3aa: CSVGTSYEQYF; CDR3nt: TGCAGCGTTGGGACAAGCTACGAGCAGTACTTC
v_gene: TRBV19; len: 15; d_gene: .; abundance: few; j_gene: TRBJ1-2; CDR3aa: CASSIEAGANYGYTF; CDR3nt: TGTGCCAGTAGTATAGAAGCTGGGGCGAACTATGGCTACACCTTC
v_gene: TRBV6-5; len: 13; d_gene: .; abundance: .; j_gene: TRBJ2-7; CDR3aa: CASSYRGTYEQYF; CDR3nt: TGTGCCAGCAGTTATCGAGGGACCTACGAGCAGTACTTC
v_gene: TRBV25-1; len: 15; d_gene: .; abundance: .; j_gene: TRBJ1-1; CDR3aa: CASSGQDSGTTEAFF; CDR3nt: TGTGCCAGCAGTGGACAGGACAGTGGGACCACTGAAGCTTTCTTT
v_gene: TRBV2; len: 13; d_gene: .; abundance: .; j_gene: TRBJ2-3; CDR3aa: CASRAQGPDTQYF; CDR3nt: TGTGCCAGCAGGGCTCAGGGGCCAGATACGCAGTATTTT
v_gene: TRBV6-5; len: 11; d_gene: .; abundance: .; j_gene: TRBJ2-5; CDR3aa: CASRGPATQYF; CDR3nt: TGTGCCAGCAGGGGGCCCGCGACCCAGTACTTC
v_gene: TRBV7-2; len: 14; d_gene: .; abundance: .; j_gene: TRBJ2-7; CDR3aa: CASSSQGFSYEQYF; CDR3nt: TGTGCCAGCAGCTCTCAGGGGTTCTCCTACGAGCAGTACTTC
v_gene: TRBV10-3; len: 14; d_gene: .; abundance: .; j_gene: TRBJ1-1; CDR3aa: CAISEPGTVRGAFF; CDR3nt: TGTGCCATCAGTGAGCCGGGGACTGTTCGTGGAGCTTTCTTT